The 24 T cell receptor beta chains below all came from one sample that was sequenced in a study of blood T cell repertoires in COVID-19. Sequencing was performed with immunoSEQ multiplex PCR; in TCRdb, only in-frame clones are kept and a portion is missing. Seen here are 300,000 or so clones, 88% observed once, and the top ten hold about 7%. The sequenced sample consisted of peripheral blood. Every receptor here comes from a woman in her 30s who had recovered from COVID-19.

The V gene is TRBV29-1, the J gene TRBJ1-2, with a tentative D call TRBD1 (6 bases). Trimming shortened V by 8 bases and J by 6 bases, and 13 bases separated the two germline ends. Germline V gene data show CDR1 as SQVTM and CDR2 as ANQGSEA. The CDR3 has 11 residues. The CDR3 here is CSISGANGYTF. As DNA, the CDR3 is TGCAGCATCTCAGGGGCTAATGGCTACACCTTC.

The rearrangement links TRBV2 to TRBJ2-6; 12 bases align to TRBD2. The CDR3 has 17 residues. Germline V gene sequence: CDR1 SNHLY, CDR2 FYNNEI. Unmatched junction bases numbered 6, after V lost 8 bases and J lost 1 base. CDR3 in amino acids: CASLLAGGFSGANVLTF. DNA for the CDR3: TGTGCCAGCTTACTAGCGGGGGGATTTTCTGGGGCCAACGTCCTGACTTTC.

The genes are TRBV28 and TRBJ2-1; possibly TRBD2 for D (5 bases). Germline V lookup: CDR1 MDHEN, CDR2 SYDVKM. Trimming removed 2 bases from V and 12 bases from J, with 11 bases in between. The CDR3 runs to 12 residues. The CDR3 loop reads CASSLESAGQFF. CDR3 nucleotide sequence: TGTGCCAGCAGTTTAGAGTCCGCGGGGCAGTTCTTC.

The chain employs TRBV6-2 or TRBV6-3 and TRBJ1-5, with D tentatively TRBD1 (5 bases). The V and J ends lost 6 bases and 6 bases respectively, with 15 bases between them. This CDR3 contains 14 residues. Per the germline V gene, CDR1 is MNHEY and CDR2 is SVGEGT. CDR3 nucleotides: TGTGCCAGCAGCCCGGGGGGGTTGGGTCAGCCCCAGCATTTT. This codes for CASSPGGLGQPQHF.

The chain joins TRBV11-2 to TRBJ1-2; D gene ambiguous. V gave up 2 bases and J gave up 4 bases, with 11 bases separating them. Germline V gives CDR1 SGHAT, CDR2 FQNNGV. This CDR3 contains 14 residues. The CDR3: CASSLNEGGYGYTF. CDR3 bases: TGTGCCAGCAGCTTAAACGAGGGAGGCTATGGCTACACCTTC.

V usage is TRBV18 and J usage is TRBJ2-3; the D gene is possibly TRBD2 (6 bases). The CDR3 has 15 amino acids. CDR1 is KGHSH and CDR2 is LQKENI in the germline V gene. V was clipped by 5 bases and J by 6 bases, with 18 bases between them. CDR3 bases: TGTGCCAGCTCATCCACACTAGCCTTGTCGGATACGCAGTATTTT. Its translation: CASSSTLALSDTQYF.

The chain uses TRBV28 and TRBJ1-4, with 7 bases that match TRBD1. The CDR3 covers 12 residues. V lost 8 bases and J lost 11; bases outside the gene matches: 8. Germline V CDR1 and CDR2: MDHEN, SYDVKM. This chain's CDR3 is CASGPTGDKLFF. The CDR3 DNA reads TGTGCCAGCGGACCTACAGGGGACAAACTGTTTTTT.

This clone has a handful of counts. V usage is TRBV18 and J usage is TRBJ2-5; 15 positions agree with TRBD2. The CDR3 length is 15 residues. V was pared by 6 bases and J by 5 bases, with 4 bases of the junction left unmatched. Germline assignment: CDR1 KGHSH and CDR2 LQKENI. CDR3 DNA sequence: TGTGCCAGCTCGTCGGGACTAGCGGGGGGTGAGACCCAGTACTTC. Amino acid sequence: CASSSGLAGGETQYF.

CDR3 region: CASSRTGTVSSYNEQFF. The CDR3 bases are TGTGCCAGCAGCCGAACCGGGACTGTGAGCTCCTACAATGAGCAGTTCTTC. The chain recombines TRBV7-8 with TRBJ2-1; a weak D match, TRBD2 (6 bases). In germline, CDR1 is SGHVS, CDR2 FQNEAQ. This CDR3 comprises 17 residues. V lost 5 bases and J lost 0, with 17 bases in between. Filled out from reference TRBV7-8 and TRBJ2-1, the complete variable domain reads GAGVSQSPRYKVAKRGQDVALRCDPISGHVSLFWYQQALGQGPEFLTYFQNEAQLDKSGLPSDRFFAERPEGSVSTLKIQRTQQEDSAVYLCASSRTGTVSSYNEQFFGPGTRLTVL.

This rearrangement joins TRBV6-5 to TRBJ1-5; D unclear. The CDR3 runs to 11 residues. V lost 8 bases, J lost 3 bases, and 5 bases lay in between. Germline CDR1 is MNHEY and CDR2 is SVGAGI. CDR3: CASRYNQPQHF. Here the CDR3 DNA reads TGTGCCAGCCGCTACAATCAGCCCCAGCATTTT.

The chain carries TRBV28 and TRBJ2-1; perhaps TRBD1 as D (6 bases). Germline V gene data show CDR1 as MDHEN and CDR2 as SYDVKM. V was pared by 3 bases and J by 0 bases, with 12 bases between. This CDR3 spans 16 amino acids. CDR3 protein: CASSFFRDTSYNEQFF. CDR3 sequence (DNA): TGTGCCAGCAGTTTCTTCCGGGACACCTCCTACAATGAGCAGTTCTTC.

The J gene is TRBJ2-3, the V gene TRBV19; 8 nucleotides align to TRBD2. V lost 4 bases and J lost 11; bases outside the gene matches: 8. This CDR3 is built from 13 residues. Germline V lookup: CDR1 LNHDA, CDR2 SQIVND (reference sequence). CDR3 protein: CASSTGLVGRQYF. The CDR3 DNA follows: TGTGCCAGTAGTACGGGACTAGTCGGGCGGCAGTATTTT.

The chain carries TRBV29-1 and TRBJ1-3, with 7 nucleotides matching TRBD1. CDR3 length: 15 residues. V was pared by 6 bases and J by 0 bases, with 8 bases of the junction left unmatched. Germline V gene data show CDR1 as SQVTM and CDR2 as ANQGSEA. The CDR3 protein is CSVVWRQGSGNTIYF. The CDR3, as DNA: TGCAGCGTAGTGTGGCGACAGGGCTCTGGAAACACCATATATTTT.

This chain uses TRBV7-2 with TRBJ2-5; 12 positions match TRBD2. After removal of 5 bases from V and 5 bases from J, the junction contained 6 bases not matched to a gene. This CDR3 is built from 15 residues. Germline values: CDR1 SGHTA, CDR2 FQGNSA. The CDR3 here is CASSRTSGDRETQYF. DNA for the CDR3: TGTGCCAGCAGCCGGACTAGCGGGGACCGGGAGACCCAGTACTTC. Variable domain in full (rest from reference TRBV7-2 and TRBJ2-5): GAGVSQSPSNKVTEKGKDVELRCDPISGHTALYWYRQSLGQGLEFLIYFQGNSAPDKSGLPSDRFSAERTGGSVSTLTIQRTQQEDSAVYLCASSRTSGDRETQYFGPGTRLLVL.

CDR3 DNA: TGTGCCAGTAGCGATATGTACAGGGGGAGTTCCTATGGCTACACCTTC. Its translation: CASSDMYRGSSYGYTF. The chain uses TRBV19 and TRBJ1-2; the match to TRBD1 covers 8 bases. From germline, CDR1 is LNHDA and CDR2 SQIVND (reference sequence). Germline trimming cut 6 bases from V and 4 bases from J; bases unmatched to any gene: 13. This CDR3 is built from 16 residues.

The chain joins TRBV6-1 to TRBJ1-5, with no clear D. Germline lookup yields CDR1 MNHNS and CDR2 SASEGT. The CDR3 is 14 amino acids. V was pared by 2 bases and J by 9 bases, with 14 bases between. CDR3 amino acids: CASSERGIHWPQHF. The CDR3 DNA sequence: TGTGCCAGCAGTGAACGGGGTATACATTGGCCCCAGCATTTT.

This sequence joins TRBV29-1 and TRBJ2-5, with D maybe TRBD2 (5 bases). CDR1 and CDR2 (germline): SQVTM, ANQGSEA. The V end was cut by 6 bases, the J end by 0 bases, with 11 bases between. The length of the CDR3 is 13 residues. In DNA, the CDR3 is TGCAGCGTGCCAGGACTGAACCAAGAGACCCAGTACTTC. It is translated as CSVPGLNQETQYF.

The chain is built from TRBV2 and TRBJ2-7; D is uncertain. The CDR3 runs to 15 residues. Germline V lookup: CDR1 SNHLY, CDR2 FYNNEI. V was shortened by 4 bases and J by 5 bases, with 18 bases between the two germline ends. CDR3 coding DNA: TGTGCCAGCAGTGTCGAACAGTTTATCTCGGACGAGCAGTACTTC. Protein: CASSVEQFISDEQYF.

Worth noting for this clone: Sequence at one end of the junction differs from germline and may be a read error. The rearrangement links TRBV30 to TRBJ2-7; D might be TRBD2 (7 bases). Germline CDR1 is GTSNPN and CDR2 is SVGIG (reference sequence). The CDR3 totals 16 residues. CDR3 nucleotides: TGTGCCTGGAGTGCCCCCATGAGGGGGGGCTCCCACGAGCAGTACTTC. Protein sequence: CAWSAPMRGGSHEQYF.

This clone was observed a few times. The rearrangement joins TRBV7-9 to TRBJ2-2; TRBD1 aligns across 12 bases. Germline loops: CDR1 SEHNR, CDR2 FQNEAQ (reference sequence). The CDR3 is made up of 16 amino acids. V gave up 5 bases and J gave up 6 bases; unmatched junction bases: 7. CDR3 nucleotide sequence: TGTGCCAGCAGCGAAGCCGGGACAGGGGGCGCCGGGGAGCTGTTTTTT. Translating gives CASSEAGTGGAGELFF.

The CDR3, as DNA: TGTGCCAGCGGGGGACTTTTCACAGATACGCAGTATTTT. This encodes CASGGLFTDTQYF. V usage is TRBV2 and J usage is TRBJ2-3, with D maybe TRBD2 (6 bases). The CDR3 spans 13 residues. Deletions cut 8 bases from V and 2 bases from J, with 11 bases between. Germline CDR1 SNHLY, CDR2 FYNNEI. The full variable domain, its missing parts supplied by reference TRBV2 and TRBJ2-3, is EPEVTQTPSHQVTQMGQEVILRCVPISNHLYFYWYRQILGQKVEFLVSFYNNEISEKSEIFDDQFSVERPDGSNFTLKIRSTKLEDSAMYFCASGGLFTDTQYFGPGTRLTVL.

The chain combines TRBV9 with TRBJ1-1, with D unclear. CDR1 is SGDLS and CDR2 is YYNGEE in the germline V gene. Trimming took 6 bases from V and 3 from J, leaving 15 bases between them. This CDR3 spans 14 amino acids. The CDR3 reads CASTLVEGDTEAFF. The DNA for the CDR3 is TGTGCCAGCACCCTAGTCGAGGGAGACACTGAAGCTTTCTTT. The full variable domain, rest sourced from reference TRBV9 and TRBJ1-1, is DSGVTQTPKHLITATGQRVTLRCSPRSGDLSVYWYQQSLDQGLQFLIQYYNGEERAKGNILERFSAQQFPDLHSELNLSSLELGDSALYFCASTLVEGDTEAFFGQGTRLTVV.

The V gene is TRBV7-3, the J gene TRBJ2-7; 7 bases match TRBD2. CDR1 is SGHTA and CDR2 is FQGTGA in the germline V gene. Trimming cost V 1 base and J 7 bases; bases outside gene matches: 1. The CDR3 extends over 12 amino acids. The CDR3 sequence is CASSLSGGEQYF. The CDR3 nucleotides are TGTGCCAGCAGCTTAAGCGGGGGTGAGCAGTACTTC.

The genes are TRBV5-1 and TRBJ2-5; 9 positions match TRBD2. CDR3 length: 17 amino acids. CDR1 SGHRS and CDR2 YFSETQ come from the germline V gene. Germline trimming cut 4 bases from V and 6 bases from J; bases unmatched to any gene: 16. The CDR3 reads CASSADPGGGARKTQYF. The CDR3 DNA follows: TGCGCCAGCAGCGCCGACCCCGGCGGGGGGGCCCGGAAGACCCAGTACTTC.